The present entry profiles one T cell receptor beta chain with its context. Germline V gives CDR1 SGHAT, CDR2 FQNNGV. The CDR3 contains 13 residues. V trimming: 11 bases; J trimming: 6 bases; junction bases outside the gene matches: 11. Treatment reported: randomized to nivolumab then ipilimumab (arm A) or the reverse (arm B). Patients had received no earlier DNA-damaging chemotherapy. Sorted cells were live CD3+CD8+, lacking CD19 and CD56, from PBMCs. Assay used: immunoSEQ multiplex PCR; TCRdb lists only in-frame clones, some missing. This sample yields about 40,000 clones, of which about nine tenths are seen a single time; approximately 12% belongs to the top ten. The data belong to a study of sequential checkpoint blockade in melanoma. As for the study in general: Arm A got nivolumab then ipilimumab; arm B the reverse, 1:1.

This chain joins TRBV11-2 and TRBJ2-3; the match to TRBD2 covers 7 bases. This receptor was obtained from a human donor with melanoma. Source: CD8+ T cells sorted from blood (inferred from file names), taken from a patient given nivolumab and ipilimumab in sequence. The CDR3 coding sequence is TGTGCCTCCGGGAACGGGAGGACGGATACGCAGTATTTT. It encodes CASGNGRTDTQYF.